This TCR beta chain was sequenced during a study of glioma-infiltrating T cells. Study background: Glioma patients had dexamethasone for six or fewer days before surgery. Blood libraries targeted about 4.5- to 11-fold coverage of some 980,000 T cells.

The length of the CDR3 is 18 residues. The ends lost 2 bases at V and 5 bases at J; junction bases unmatched: 12. Germline loops: CDR1 MDHEN, CDR2 SYDVKM. Regarding the study as a whole: CDR3 overlap between tissue and blood was very small.

Comments on this clonotype: Its antigen is currently unknown.

TCR alpha and beta CDR3 regions were amplified from RNA using iRepertoire nested multiplex PCR. MiXCR, applied by TCRdb to the multiplex PCR reads, yields one record per CDR3 protein. Here the sample spans more than 350,000 distinct CDR3 sequences, approximately 42% being singletons. Sequencing was performed on glioma tissue, nonneoplastic brain tissue, or PBMCs (not recorded which). This TCR was recovered from a human donor with low-grade glioma or glioblastoma, undergoing nonglioma brain surgery, or in good health (not recorded which). The rearrangement uses TRBV28 and TRBJ2-1, with 10 bases lining up with TRBD1. CDR3 DNA sequence: TGTGCCAGCAGTTTAATCTTGGGGGGACAGGGGATCGACAATGAGCAGTTCTTC. It specifies CASSLILGGQGIDNEQFF.